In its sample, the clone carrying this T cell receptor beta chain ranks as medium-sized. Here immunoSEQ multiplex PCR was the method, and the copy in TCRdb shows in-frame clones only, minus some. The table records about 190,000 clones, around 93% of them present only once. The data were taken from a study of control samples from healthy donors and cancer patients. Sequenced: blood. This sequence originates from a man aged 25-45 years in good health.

CDR3 residues: CASSEIQRGVTDTQYF. The CDR3 DNA reads as TGTGCCAGCAGTGAAATCCAGCGGGGGGTAACAGATACGCAGTATTTT. This chain joins TRBV2 and TRBJ2-3; 9 nucleotides match TRBD2. Germline values: CDR1 SNHLY, CDR2 FYNNEI. The J segment lost 3 bases and the V segment lost 2 bases, leaving 6 bases of the junction unmatched. The CDR3 length is 16 residues. Full variable domain (rest looked up from reference TRBV2 and TRBJ2-3): EPEVTQTPSHQVTQMGQEVILRCVPISNHLYFYWYRQILGQKVEFLVSFYNNEISEKSEIFDDQFSVERPDGSNFTLKIRSTKLEDSAMYFCASSEIQRGVTDTQYFGPGTRLTVL.